This T cell receptor beta chain came from a study of T-cell reconstitution after alpha-beta-depleted transplantation in children. This clonotype showed up many times. The antigen remains undetermined. Findings and caveats of the study: Most T-cell counts and diversity one year after the transplant came from T cells that were newly produced. Expanded clones from the graft, numbering several hundred, reportedly supplied alpha-beta T cells about two months after transplant. Recipient T cells and thymic progenitors that survived were the source of the high TCRbeta diversity seen at day 60 in some patients.

CDR1 is ENHRY and CDR2 is SYGVKD in the germline V gene. The CDR3 is 14 residues long. The V segment lost 2 bases and the J segment 4 bases; nucleotides outside the gene matches: 3. As it was prepared, the TCRbeta library received unique molecular identifiers. TCRdb reprocessed the PCR reads with MiXCR, giving one entry per CDR3 protein. The table records hundreds of thousands of distinct CDR3 sequences, under 9.5% of them present only once. The source material was PBMCs, mostly from graft donor cells, sampled 180 days after TCRalphabeta/CD19-depleted stem cell transplant. This receptor was identified in a male patient under 18 who had a stem cell transplant for acute lymphoblastic leukemia, so the T cells may come from the graft donor. The genes are TRBV10-3 and TRBJ2-5; TRBD1 aligns across 8 bases. In nucleotides, the CDR3 is TGTGCCATCAGTGAGGGACAGGGTCGAGAGACCCAGTACTTC. Its translation is CAISEGQGRETQYF.